The 17 T cell receptor beta chains given below trace back to one sample, sequenced in a study of T cells in Graves' hyperthyroidism and ophthalmopathy (dated by TCRdb to the late 2010s). Library preparation employed multiplex PCR. For sequencing, an Illumina HiSeq 2000 was employed. TCR beta CDR3 regions were amplified from RNA transcripts. A first-round RT-PCR of the TCR CDR3 used the HTBI primer set with the Qiagen OneStep RT-PCR kit. TCRdb trimmed public reads at Q25 via fastp, called clones via MiXCR and kept in-frame beta chains. Every distinct CDR3 protein forms one entry, paired with its most common genes and DNA. This sample comprises some 600,000 distinct CDR3 sequences, about 15% of them detected only once. Under 7% of the sample is taken by the ten largest. The material sequenced was blood. These receptors all stem from a woman aged 30 to 39 with Graves' hyperthyroidism that later progressed to Graves' ophthalmopathy.

The chain links TRBV6-2 or TRBV6-3 to TRBJ2-7; the D gene could be TRBD1 or TRBD2 (5 bases each). Per the germline V gene, CDR1 is MNHEY and CDR2 is SVGEGT. The CDR3 spans 16 residues. Trimming stripped 0 bases from V and 1 base from J, with 13 bases between. CDR3 in DNA: TGTGCCAGCAGTTACTCGTGGGGGAAAGGGTCCTACGAGCAGTACTTC. It translates to CASSYSWGKGSYEQYF.

The CDR3 DNA reads TGTGCCAGCAGACACGCTCGCGACCTAGATACGCAGTATTTT. It codes for CASRHARDLDTQYF. V and J are TRBV6-1 and TRBJ2-3; D unclear. Germline CDR1 and CDR2: MNHNS and SASEGT. V gave up 6 bases and J gave up 5 bases, with 15 bases separating them. This CDR3 comprises 14 residues.

This clonotype was counted a few times. This chain connects TRBV3-1 to TRBJ1-2; no clear D. Germline CDR1 reads LGHDT; CDR2 reads YNNKEL (reference sequence). V was trimmed by 3 bases and J by 4 bases, leaving 15 bases between them. This CDR3 contains 15 residues. The CDR3 loop reads CASSHPTRALYGYTF. CDR3 DNA sequence: TGTGCCAGCAGCCACCCCACCCGGGCACTCTATGGCTACACCTTC.

This clonotype turned up a few times. This chain uses TRBV6-1 with TRBJ1-4, with 7 bases matching TRBD1. Per germline, CDR1 MNHNS and CDR2 SASEGT. The CDR3 contains 14 residues. Losses at the gene ends were 6 bases for V and 7 bases for J; bases not matched to a gene: 8. The CDR3 bases are TGTGCCAGCAGGGAGGCAGGGGGGGCTGAAAAACTGTTTTTT. This encodes CASREAGGAEKLFF.

This clonotype was counted many times. J is TRBJ2-7 and V is TRBV10-3; D is perhaps TRBD2 (5 bases). The V end lost 4 bases, the J end lost 3 bases, and 16 bases lay between the germline ends. The CDR3 covers 15 residues. In germline, CDR1 is ENHRY, CDR2 SYGVKD. Here the CDR3 DNA reads TGTGCCATCAGTGGACCCGGGGTTCCCAACTACGAGCAGTACTTC. Its translation is CAISGPGVPNYEQYF.

This clonotype occurred many times. CDR3 DNA: TGTGCCAGCAGCCCGCGAAGAGCAAATGAGCAGTTCTTC. It specifies CASSPRRANEQFF. This chain connects TRBV14 to TRBJ2-1, with D unresolved. The germline V gene has CDR1 SGHDN and CDR2 FVKESK. The CDR3 is made up of 13 amino acids. The V and J ends lost 4 bases and 7 bases respectively, with 11 bases between them.

The table lists this clonotype with many counts. The rearrangement joins TRBV5-1 to TRBJ2-7, with 10 bases matching TRBD1. V lost 2 bases, J lost 6 bases, and 5 bases stayed unmatched. The germline V gene encodes CDR1 SGHRS and CDR2 YFSETQ. The CDR3 contains 14 residues. The CDR3 DNA reads as TGCGCCAGCAGCTTTTTTGGACAGGGGGGCGAGCAGTACTTC. It encodes CASSFFGQGGEQYF.

This clonotype has more than one count but fewer than ten. This chain joins TRBV6-1 and TRBJ1-4, with D possibly matching TRBD1 (6 bases). Germline CDR1 reads MNHNS; CDR2 reads SASEGT. The CDR3 has 12 amino acids. With 5 bases removed from V and 10 bases from J, the gap between germline ends came to 11 bases. CDR3 sequence reads: CASSSVGAKLFF. The CDR3 bases are TGTGCCAGCAGTTCCGTGGGGGCAAAACTGTTTTTT.

Ten or more counts support this clonotype. The rearrangement links TRBV12-3 or TRBV12-4 to TRBJ2-1; TRBD1 matches at 8 bases. The length of the CDR3 is 16 residues. Trimming cost V 2 bases and J 5 bases; bases outside gene matches: 8. This chain's CDR3 is CASSLPRETGDNEQFF. The CDR3 DNA sequence: TGTGCCAGCAGTTTACCCCGGGAGACAGGGGACAATGAGCAGTTCTTC.

The chain links TRBV10-2 to TRBJ2-7; D gene ambiguous. This CDR3 has 14 amino acids. V was cut by 4 bases and J by 2 bases, with 12 bases left in between. Germline CDR1 WSHSY, CDR2 SAAADI. The CDR3 nucleotides read TGCGCCAGCAGTGCTCCGGGCCTCACCTACGAGCAGTACTTC. Translating gives CASSAPGLTYEQYF.

This clonotype was seen many times. The chain is built from TRBV19 and TRBJ2-2; the D gene is possibly TRBD1 (6 bases). CDR3 size: 15 residues. CDR1 LNHDA and CDR2 SQIVND come from the germline V gene (reference sequence). V lost 7 bases and J lost 6, with 18 bases in between. The CDR3 nucleotides read TGTGCCAGTACGGCTGACAGGAGTAGCGCCGGGGAGCTGTTTTTT. Protein product: CASTADRSSAGELFF.

This clonotype was recorded many times. V and J are TRBV19 and TRBJ2-7, with D unresolved. Germline V CDR1 and CDR2: LNHDA, SQIVND (reference sequence). The CDR3 has 13 residues. Trimming removed 10 bases from V and 5 bases from J, with 18 bases in between. CDR3 in amino acids: CATRPDGHDEQYF. Here the CDR3 DNA reads TGTGCCACCCGACCCGACGGGCACGACGAGCAGTACTTC.

Turning to this clonotype: A read error may account for a junction end that differs from germline. The chain recombines TRBV12-3 or TRBV12-4 with TRBJ1-1, with no clear D. This CDR3 region has 8 residues. The CDR3 reads CASSLRGF. CDR3 nucleotides: TGTGCCAGCAGTTTGCGGGGCTTT.

This clonotype was counted many times. J is TRBJ2-3 and V is TRBV7-2; no clear D gene. The germline CDR1 and CDR2 sequences are SGHTA and FQGNSA. The CDR3 is 17 residues long. Deletions cut 5 bases from V and 4 bases from J, with 22 bases between. CDR3 amino acids: CASSPSVLVARPDTQYF. Written as DNA, the CDR3 is TGTGCCAGCAGCCCCTCCGTCTTGGTCGCACGGCCAGATACGCAGTATTTT.

The V call is TRBV20-1, the J call TRBJ1-6; D is unresolved. Trimming removed 6 bases at V and 2 bases at J, with 11 bases between. Germline V CDR1 and CDR2: DFQATT, SNEGSKA (reference sequence). The CDR3 loop spans 14 amino acids. CDR3 bases: TGCAGTGCCCCAGCGAATACCTATAATTCACCCCTCCACTTT. This codes for CSAPANTYNSPLHF.

This clonotype was seen a few times. V gene TRBV4-2 combines with J gene TRBJ2-7; TRBD2 aligns across 10 bases. The ends lost 3 bases at V and 2 bases at J; junction bases unmatched: 10. The CDR3 totals 17 residues. The germline CDR1 and CDR2 sequences are LGHNA and YNFKEQ. The chain's CDR3 is CASSQERTSGETYEQYF. The CDR3, as DNA: TGTGCCAGCAGCCAGGAAAGGACTAGCGGTGAGACCTACGAGCAGTACTTC.

This clonotype occurred many times. V gene TRBV9 combines with J gene TRBJ1-1; D call uncertain. The CDR3 is made up of 15 amino acids. Germline CDR1 and CDR2: SGDLS and YYNGEE. Trimming shortened V by 0 bases and J by 1 base, and 10 bases separated the two germline ends. CDR3 sequence: CASSVVAEPNTEAFF. The CDR3 DNA reads as TGTGCCAGCAGCGTAGTGGCAGAGCCGAACACTGAAGCTTTCTTT. The variable domain in full, with the rest retrieved from reference TRBV9 and TRBJ1-1, is DSGVTQTPKHLITATGQRVTLRCSPRSGDLSVYWYQQSLDQGLQFLIQYYNGEERAKGNILERFSAQQFPDLHSELNLSSLELGDSALYFCASSVVAEPNTEAFFGQGTRLTVV.